The 21 T cell receptor beta chains listed next were all sequenced from one sample in a study of cytomegalovirus exposure and HLA in healthy donors. Primers: 60 Vbeta forward and 13 Jbeta reverse. TCRdb's copy holds only in-frame clones and misses some; the assay was immunoSEQ multiplex PCR. The data show more than 45,000 clones, and the top ten clones hold roughly a sixth. The sequenced sample consisted of PBMCs. All receptors derive from a male donor in good health and CMV-seronegative.

This chain uses TRBV19 with TRBJ1-2, with D possibly being TRBD1 (5 bases). This CDR3 has 15 amino acids. Germline V gene sequence: CDR1 LNHDA, CDR2 SQIVND (reference sequence). The ends were cut back, 4 bases at V and 1 base at J, with 13 bases in the middle. In DNA form, the CDR3 reads TGTGCCAGTAGTAGAACCGGGACTGGTAACTATGGCTACACCTTC. Its protein is CASSRTGTGNYGYTF.

The chain joins TRBV9 to TRBJ2-1; the D is unclear. Deletions cut 2 bases from V and 2 bases from J, with 14 bases between. This CDR3 has 16 residues. Germline CDR1 SGDLS, CDR2 YYNGEE. CDR3 nucleotide sequence: TGTGCCAGCAGCGTTAATCTCCAGCGTCCCTACAATGAGCAGTTCTTC. Translating it yields CASSVNLQRPYNEQFF.

The chain is built from TRBV4-3 and TRBJ1-1; no clear D. CDR3 size: 14 residues. Germline assignment: CDR1 LGHNA and CDR2 YSLEER. The ends were cut back, 3 bases at V and 1 base at J, with 9 bases in the middle. The CDR3 spells CASSQMTQNTEAFF. The DNA for the CDR3 is TGCGCCAGCAGCCAGATGACACAGAACACTGAAGCTTTCTTT.

V is TRBV11-1 and J is TRBJ1-2; TRBD1 matches 8 bases. V dropped 3 bases and J dropped 2; count of bases not matched to a gene: 5. CDR3 length: 15 amino acids. Germline-derived CDR1 and CDR2 are SGHAT and FQDESV (reference sequence). The CDR3 bases are TGTGCCAGCAGCTTGGCAGGGGGCTCCAACTATGGCTACACCTTC. This translates into CASSLAGGSNYGYTF.

The genes are TRBV4-1 and TRBJ1-2; D unclear. Germline CDR1 MGHRA, CDR2 YSYEKL. The CDR3 consists of 13 residues. V was shortened by 2 bases and J by 4 bases, with 8 bases between the two germline ends. Written as DNA, the CDR3 is TGCGCCAGCAGCCAACGAGCAGGCTATGGCTACACCTTC. Translated: CASSQRAGYGYTF.

The genes are TRBV14 and TRBJ1-5, with D tentatively TRBD1 (6 bases). Germline CDR1 is SGHDN and CDR2 is FVKESK. Trimming took 2 bases from V and 5 from J, leaving 13 bases between them. The CDR3 is 15 amino acids. CDR3 residues: CASSQWDKGDQPQHF. The DNA for the CDR3 is TGTGCCAGCAGCCAATGGGACAAAGGGGATCAGCCCCAGCATTTT. The complete variable domain, with remaining parts taken from reference TRBV14 and TRBJ1-5, reads EAGVTQFPSHSVIEKGQTVTLRCDPISGHDNLYWYRRVMGKEIKFLLHFVKESKQDESGMPNNRFLAERTGGTYSTLKVQPAELEDSGVYFCASSQWDKGDQPQHFGDGTRLSIL.

This chain uses TRBV30 with TRBJ1-2; D ambiguous. The germline V and J ends were trimmed by 3 bases and 8 bases, with 13 bases remaining between them. Germline V gene data show CDR1 as GTSNPN and CDR2 as SVGIG (reference sequence). This CDR3 region has 12 residues. The CDR3 reads CAWRLSVEGYTF. The CDR3 nucleotides are TGTGCCTGGAGATTGTCAGTGGAGGGCTACACCTTC.

The chain joins TRBV6-5 to TRBJ1-2, with D perhaps matching TRBD1 (5 bases). Between the trimmed V and J ends, which lost 7 bases and 6 bases, there was a span of 18 bases. CDR3 size: 14 residues. CDR1 is MNHEY, CDR2 SVGAGI, per germline. The chain's CDR3 is CASTNQQANNGYTF. CDR3 in DNA: TGTGCCAGCACCAATCAACAGGCGAATAATGGCTACACCTTC.

The chain has TRBV7-3 and TRBJ1-2; 7 positions match TRBD1. CDR3 length: 13 residues. Germline V gene lookup returns CDR1 SGHTA and CDR2 FQGTGA. With V trimmed by 5 bases and J by 3 bases, 3 bases remained unmatched. For the CDR3, the DNA is TGTGCCAGCAGCCTCGACAGGGACTATGGCTACACCTTC. It encodes CASSLDRDYGYTF. Based on the CDR3 plus reference TRBV7-3 and TRBJ1-2, the full variable domain is GAGVSQTPSNKVTEKGKYVELRCDPISGHTALYWYRQSLGQGPEFLIYFQGTGAADDSGLPNDRFFAVRPEGSVSTLKIQRTERGDSAVYLCASSLDRDYGYTFGSGTRLTVV.

The genes are TRBV18 and TRBJ1-5; TRBD1 agrees at 7 bases. The CDR3 consists of 15 residues. CDR1 is KGHSH, CDR2 LQKENI, per germline. With V trimmed by 5 bases and J by 6 bases, 10 bases remained unmatched. DNA for the CDR3: TGTGCCAGCTCAGCATCAGAGACAGGGCCTCAGCCCCAGCATTTT. Its protein product is CASSASETGPQPQHF.

CDR3 sequence (DNA): TGTGCCAGCAGAAGGGACAGGCTCTCTGGAAACACCATATATTTT. This translates into CASRRDRLSGNTIYF. The chain is built from TRBV6-5 and TRBJ1-3; 8 bases align to TRBD1. Germline V gives CDR1 MNHEY, CDR2 SVGAGI. Trimming cost V 6 bases and J 0 bases; bases outside gene matches: 4. The CDR3 spans 15 residues.

V gene TRBV9 combines with J gene TRBJ2-1; D call uncertain. The CDR3 totals 13 residues. Trimming pared 3 bases from V and 2 bases from J, leaving 6 bases between. Germline lookup yields CDR1 SGDLS and CDR2 YYNGEE. The CDR3 is CASSDHTYNEQFF. In DNA form, the CDR3 reads TGTGCCAGCAGCGACCACACCTACAATGAGCAGTTCTTC.

For this clone: One end of the junction does not line up with germline, which may come from a read error. CDR3: CASSSGIWVSF. CDR3 in DNA: TGTGCCAGCAGCTCGGGAATTTGGGTCAGTTTC. V is TRBV5-4 and J is TRBJ2-7; possible D gene TRBD2, 5 bases. Per germline, CDR1 SGHNT and CDR2 YYREEE (reference sequence). There are 11 residues in the CDR3.

The CDR3 spells CASSTLYEQYF. The CDR3 region has the DNA TGTGCCAGCAGCACTTTGTACGAGCAGTACTTC. V gene TRBV7-2 combines with J gene TRBJ2-7; D is unclear. The length of the CDR3 is 11 residues. Germline assignment: CDR1 SGHTA and CDR2 FQGNSA. V gave up 5 bases and J gave up 4 bases, with 6 bases separating them.

V usage is TRBV10-3 and J usage is TRBJ2-3, with TRBD2 matching 8 bases. The junction had 10 bases not matched to a gene; V was cut back by 2 bases and J by 6 bases. The V gene's germline CDR1 is ENHRY and CDR2 SYGVKD. The CDR3 runs 16 residues. CDR3 bases: TGTGCCATCAGTGAGCCCGGACTAGCCGGGGGGGATACGCAGTATTTT. Its protein product is CAISEPGLAGGDTQYF.

Points on this clone: One end of the junction varies from germline; a read error may be responsible. The chain recombines TRBV7-8 with TRBJ2-1; D gene ambiguous. The CDR3 sequence is 11 residues long. From germline, CDR1 is SGHVS and CDR2 FQNEAQ. This chain's CDR3 is CASRGYDEQFF. The CDR3 DNA sequence: TGTGCCAGCAGGGGCTACGATGAGCAGTTCTTC.

The chain recombines TRBV7-8 with TRBJ2-3, with a tentative D call TRBD1 (5 bases). The CDR3 has 15 residues. Germline CDR1 and CDR2: SGHVS and FQNEAQ. V was cut by 0 bases and J by 4 bases, with 11 bases left in between. CDR3 bases: TGTGCCAGCAGCTTAGCAGGGGTCGACGCAGATACGCAGTATTTT. It is translated as CASSLAGVDADTQYF.

This chain uses TRBV13 with TRBJ1-2, with D possibly being TRBD1 (5 bases). The CDR3 runs 14 residues. Trimming stripped 1 base from V and 3 bases from J, with 9 bases between. Germline loops: CDR1 PRHDT, CDR2 FYEKMQ (reference sequence). The CDR3 sequence: CASSLVTGDYGYTF. CDR3 DNA sequence: TGTGCCAGCAGCTTAGTTACAGGAGACTATGGCTACACCTTC.

V and J are TRBV9 and TRBJ1-1; no reliable D call. The V gene's germline CDR1 is SGDLS and CDR2 YYNGEE. Trimming cost V 0 bases and J 1 base, with 7 bases left between them. There are 14 residues in the CDR3. CDR3 DNA sequence: TGTGCCAGCAGCGTAGACGCGGGGAACACTGAAGCTTTCTTT. Protein: CASSVDAGNTEAFF.

This rearrangement joins TRBV29-1 to TRBJ1-2; D remains unclear. Trimming shortened V by 3 bases and J by 4 bases, and 6 bases separated the two germline ends. Per germline, CDR1 SQVTM and CDR2 ANQGSEA. The CDR3 runs to 11 residues. The CDR3 DNA reads TGCAGCGTTGATTTTAGCTATGGCTACACCTTC. Its translation: CSVDFSYGYTF.

The chain is built from TRBV7-3 and TRBJ2-5; D possibly corresponds to TRBD1 (6 bases). There are 13 residues in the CDR3. The germline V gene encodes CDR1 SGHTA and CDR2 FQGTGA. Deletions cut 5 bases from V and 5 bases from J, with 12 bases between. The CDR3 DNA follows: TGTGCCAGCAGCATGGGGGCGTGGGAGACCCAGTACTTC. It encodes CASSMGAWETQYF.